This TCR beta chain was recovered during a study of graft-versus-host responses after intestinal transplantation. At the level of the study: Every one of the recipients received anti-thymocyte globulin induction and afterwards took tacrolimus and steroids for roughly three years.

Method: immunoSEQ multiplex PCR; TCRdb's copy keeps in-frame clones and lacks some. Among 98,000 or so clones listed, roughly 87% were seen once. Germline lookup yields CDR1 KGHSH and CDR2 LQKENI. There are 17 residues in the CDR3. With 3 bases removed from V and 2 bases from J, the gap between germline ends came to 19 bases. General study points: Peak circulating GvH clone levels were associated with early post-transplant HvG declines.

This clone came up once. Its antigen is undetermined. Material: unstimulated CD4+ T cells sorted from spleen or lymph node cells, obtained before intestinal transplant. The chain carries TRBV18 and TRBJ1-2; D remains unclear. This clonotype was obtained from a human donor who received an intestinal transplant. As DNA, the CDR3 is TGTGCCAGCTCACCTCTAGAGCGGGGTAACCTAAACTATGGCTACACCTTC. Its translation is CASSPLERGNLNYGYTF.